This T cell receptor beta chain was identified in a study of beta chain features in type 1 diabetes (dated by TCRdb to 2016 to 2019). For the study in its entirety: Patients and healthy donors did not differ in mean age, gender distribution, total cell number or subset yield. A total of approximately 110,000,000 sorted cells were examined across all samples, and a strong correlation was observed between cell number per subset and RNA yield. Whereas all 30 or so donors provided naive and central memory subsets, regulatory and stem cell-like memory subsets were isolated from just 8 patients and roughly eight healthy donors. The study compared TCRB repertoires of sorted circulating CD4+ T cell subsets between recently diagnosed type 1 diabetes patients and matched healthy donors.

Beyond this particular receptor, the publication reports: Naive, central memory and regulatory TCRB repertoires appeared to be more alike among patients than among healthy donors. Because cDNA was sequenced instead of genomic DNA, activated cells with high expression could be over-represented, although the groups did not differ in activation or CD3 levels. Type 1 diabetes patients showed a moderate but significant shortening of TCRB CDR3 length in all four CD4+ subsets. Because small numbers of individuals were included in the HLA sub-analyses, any influence of HLA type on TCRB rearrangement was left unresolved. At VDJ recombination sites, patients with type 1 diabetes made fewer insertions and deleted more nucleotides, a pattern implying thymic rearrangement abnormalities. Shorter templates might be favored by PCR, yet because patient and control samples were amplified and corrected together, any such skew would affect both groups equally.

Each donor gave one peripheral blood draw, averaging approximately 120 mL, which was collected into heparinised tubes. A BD FACSAria II and a panel including CD45RO, CCR7, CD25, CD127, CD95 and CD27 were used to sort naive, central memory, regulatory and stem cell-like memory CD4+ T cells. Purity was above 95% for every sorted population. Right away, PBMCs were isolated by Lymphoprep density gradient centrifugation and were stained directly, with no culture step. Samples were stained and sorted in pairs, with one healthy donor and one patient per experiment, so that batch effects were minimized. In regard to this clone: Its antigen target is currently unknown. No quality values exist for individual bases; no much larger clone is one base distant.

The CDR3 runs 14 amino acids, cysteine and phenylalanine included. The DNA shown is the 42-base CDR3, in frame from base 1. CDR1 and CDR2 (MDHEN, SYDVKM) derive from the germline V gene. V is pruned by 5 bases and J by 12 bases, leaving 11 bases of the junction without a gene match. The entire amount of isolated RNA was reverse transcribed using the High Capacity cDNA Reverse Transcription Kit, so the sequenced TCRB transcripts were expressed ones. Deep immunoSEQ sequencing was applied to naive, central memory and regulatory T cell samples, giving an average of around 3.4 million total reads per sample. After sorted cells were lysed in RLT buffer, RNA was extracted with DNase-treated RNeasy Micro or Mini kits, with the choice depending on cell number. To prevent cross-contamination, each cell subset was processed individually, whereas patient and healthy donor samples were processed jointly. The immunoSEQ multiplex PCR was used to amplify TCRB sequences from cDNA, yielding 87-bp fragments that span the CDR3 region. Sequencing of the amplicons was performed on the Illumina HiSeq platform. The paper's processing steps were these. Synthetic template baselines were used to correct PCR bias computationally, reads within Hamming distance 2 were collapsed, and singletons that could not be merged were discarded. Reads were aligned to IMGT to assign V, D and J genes, CDR3 length, and insertions or deletions at six rearrangement sites. Within each subset, clonotype counts were normalized to sorted cell number, and only after that were true diversity and Gini coefficients computed with the tcR R package. The overlap coefficient, calculated on TCRB nucleotide sequences, was used to measure repertoire sharing. Out-of-frame TCRB sequences from naive cells were analyzed as a proxy for the pre-selection repertoire. TCRdb carries this immuneACCESS record with in-frame sequences only. Its versions omit some clonotypes, under half of them owing to an unresolved V gene in the studies checked, with the rest unexplained. Clone size and the V and J calls come from that table; the DNA yielded D and trimming. In this sample the table shows roughly 330,000 clones, approximately 9.9% of which occur a single time. The ten largest clones represent roughly 0.016% of the sample.

The source is a woman aged 30 to 39 in good health. Sequences were obtained from naive CD4+ T cells from blood. The cell subset or site label of this sample denotes: true naive CD4+ T cells. This chain joins TRBV28 to TRBJ2-1, with TRBD2 identical over 9 junction bases. Read as DNA, the sequence is TGTGCCAGCAGTCTAAGACTAGCGGTATATGGGCAGTTCTTC. Its amino acids are CASSLRLAVYGQFF.